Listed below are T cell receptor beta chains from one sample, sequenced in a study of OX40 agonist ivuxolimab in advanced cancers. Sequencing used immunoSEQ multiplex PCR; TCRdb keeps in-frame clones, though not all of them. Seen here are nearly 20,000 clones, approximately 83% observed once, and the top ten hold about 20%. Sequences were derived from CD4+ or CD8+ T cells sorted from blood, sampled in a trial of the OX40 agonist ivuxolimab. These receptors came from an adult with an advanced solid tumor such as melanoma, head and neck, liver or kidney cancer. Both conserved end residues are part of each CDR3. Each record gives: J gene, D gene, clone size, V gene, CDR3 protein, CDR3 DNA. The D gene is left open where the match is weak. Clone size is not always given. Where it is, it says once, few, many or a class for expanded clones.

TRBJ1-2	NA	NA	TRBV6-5	CASSSFSGSYGYTF	TGTGCCAGCAGCTCCTTTTCGGGGAGCTATGGCTACACCTTC
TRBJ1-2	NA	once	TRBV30	CAWADDRKTYGYTF	TGTGCCTGGGCTGACGATAGAAAGACCTATGGCTACACCTTC
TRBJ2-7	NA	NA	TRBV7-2	CASSLGGSAVYEQYF	TGTGCCAGCAGCTTAGGGGGGAGTGCCGTCTACGAGCAGTACTTC
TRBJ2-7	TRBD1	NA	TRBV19	CASSWGQGSSYEQYF	TGTGCCAGTAGTTGGGGACAGGGATCCTCCTACGAGCAGTACTTC
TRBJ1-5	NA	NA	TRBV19	CASSIGDGGAFYSNQPQHF	TGTGCCAGTAGTATAGGCGACGGAGGAGCCTTTTATAGCAATCAGCCCCAGCATTTT
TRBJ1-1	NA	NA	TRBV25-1	CASNSNRANTEAFF	TGTGCCAGCAACTCAAACAGGGCGAACACTGAAGCTTTCTTT
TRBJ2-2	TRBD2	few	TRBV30	CAWSTSGGDTGELFF	TGTGCCTGGAGCACTAGCGGGGGTGACACCGGGGAGCTGTTTTTT
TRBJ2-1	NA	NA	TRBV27	CASRIMGGRNEQFF	TGTGCCAGCAGGATAATGGGGGGTAGGAATGAGCAGTTCTTC
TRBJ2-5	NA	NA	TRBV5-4	CASKGQSQETQYF	TGTGCCAGCAAAGGACAGAGCCAAGAGACCCAGTACTTC
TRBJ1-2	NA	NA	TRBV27	CASSPSRTYGYTF	TGTGCCAGCAGTCCTTCACGAACGTATGGCTACACCTTC
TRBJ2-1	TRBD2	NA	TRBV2	CASRAGTSMGNEQFF	TGTGCCAGCAGAGCCGGGACTAGCATGGGTAATGAGCAGTTCTTC
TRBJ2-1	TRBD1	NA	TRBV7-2	CASSFRGQGALSSYNEQFF	TGTGCCAGCAGCTTCCGGGGACAGGGGGCTCTCAGCTCCTACAATGAGCAGTTCTTC
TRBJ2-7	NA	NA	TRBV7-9	CASSPRDGYSYEQYF	TGTGCCAGCAGCCCCCGGGACGGATATTCCTACGAGCAGTACTTC
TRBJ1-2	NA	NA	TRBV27	CASSLSKAYGYTF	TGTGCCAGCAGTTTATCGAAGGCCTATGGCTACACCTTC
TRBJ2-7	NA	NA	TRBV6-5	CASSYRQTYEQYF	TGTGCCAGCAGTTACAGACAGACCTACGAGCAGTACTTC
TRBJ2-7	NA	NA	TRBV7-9	CASSLGPGPNEQYF	TGTGCCAGCAGCTTAGGGCCCGGACCCAACGAGCAGTACTTC
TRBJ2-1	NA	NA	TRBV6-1	CVVDTFSYNEQFF	TGTGTAGTGGACACCTTCTCCTACAATGAGCAGTTCTTC
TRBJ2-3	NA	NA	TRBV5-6	CASSLFTGRITDTQYF	TGTGCCAGCAGCTTGTTTACAGGGAGGATTACAGATACGCAGTATTTT
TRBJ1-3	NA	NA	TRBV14	CASSPVGGLGTPVNTIYF	TGTGCCAGCAGCCCTGTCGGGGGGCTCGGGACTCCGGTAAACACCATATATTTT
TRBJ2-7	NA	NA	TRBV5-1	CASSWGNGNYEQYF	TGCGCCAGCAGCTGGGGAAATGGCAACTACGAGCAGTACTTC
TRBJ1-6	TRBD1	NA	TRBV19	CASKTGDNSPLHF	TGTGCCAGTAAGACAGGGGATAATTCACCCCTCCACTTT
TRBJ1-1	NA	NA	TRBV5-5	CASSLEGGTEAFF	TGTGCCAGCAGCTTGGAAGGGGGGACTGAAGCTTTCTTT
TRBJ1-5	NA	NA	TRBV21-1	CATTRNNGGSQPQHF	TGTGCCACCACGAGAAACAACGGTGGGAGTCAGCCCCAGCATTTT
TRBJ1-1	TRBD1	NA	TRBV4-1	CASSQAHRGIPEAFF	TGCGCCAGCAGCCAAGCTCACAGGGGGATCCCTGAAGCTTTCTTT
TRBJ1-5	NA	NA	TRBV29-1	CSVFWGDSNQPQHF	TGCAGCGTCTTCTGGGGTGATAGCAATCAGCCCCAGCATTTT
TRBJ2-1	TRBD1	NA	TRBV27	CASNGQGAYNEQFF	TGTGCCAGCAACGGACAGGGGGCTTACAATGAGCAGTTCTTC
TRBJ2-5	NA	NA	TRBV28	CASSPLRAETQYF	TGTGCCAGCAGCCCCCTTAGGGCGGAGACCCAGTACTTC
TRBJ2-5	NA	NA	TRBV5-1	CASSLAATQETQYF	TGCGCCAGCAGCTTGGCGGCGACCCAAGAGACCCAGTACTTC
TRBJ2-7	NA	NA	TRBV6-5	CASSLPGSYEQYF	TGTGCCAGCAGTCTCCCGGGGTCCTACGAGCAGTACTTC
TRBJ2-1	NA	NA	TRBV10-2	CASSARVSYNEQFF	TGCGCCAGCAGTGCACGGGTTTCCTACAATGAGCAGTTCTTC
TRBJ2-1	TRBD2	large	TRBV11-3	CASSDRTSGGEDEQFF	TGTGCCAGCAGCGACAGGACTAGCGGGGGTGAGGATGAGCAGTTCTTC
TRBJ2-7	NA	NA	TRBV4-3	CASSQDRAPGSYEQYF	TGCGCCAGCAGCCAAGATAGGGCCCCTGGCTCCTACGAGCAGTACTTC
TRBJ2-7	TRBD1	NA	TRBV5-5	CASSFWDRGQYEQYF	TGTGCCAGCAGCTTTTGGGACAGGGGGCAATACGAGCAGTACTTC
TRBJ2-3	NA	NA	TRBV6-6	CASGAMETDTQYF	TGTGCCAGCGGAGCGATGGAAACAGATACGCAGTATTTT
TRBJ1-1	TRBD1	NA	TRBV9	CASSTGKATEAFF	TGTGCCAGTTCGACAGGGAAGGCCACTGAAGCTTTCTTT
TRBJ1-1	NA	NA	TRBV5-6	CASSLAGWEAAMNTEAFF	TGTGCCAGCAGCTTGGCCGGTTGGGAGGCAGCCATGAACACTGAAGCTTTCTTT
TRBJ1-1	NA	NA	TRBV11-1	CASSSLTGGLENTEAFF	TGTGCCAGCAGCTCCCTAACCGGGGGGTTGGAGAACACTGAAGCTTTCTTT
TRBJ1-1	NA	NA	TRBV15	CATSRDSDVNTEAFF	TGTGCCACCAGCAGAGATTCGGACGTGAACACTGAAGCTTTCTTT
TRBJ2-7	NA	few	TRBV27	CASSSAPSYEQYF	TGTGCCAGCAGTTCGGCACCCTCCTACGAGCAGTACTTC
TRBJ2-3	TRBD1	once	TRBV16	CASSHPGQGASTDTQYF	TGTGCCAGCAGCCACCCCGGACAGGGGGCTTCCACAGATACGCAGTATTTT
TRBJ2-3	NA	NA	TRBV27	CASSGGSLLTDTQYF	TGTGCCAGCAGTGGGGGATCCCTACTTACAGATACGCAGTATTTT
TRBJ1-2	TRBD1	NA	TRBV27	CASSSTGDGYTF	TGTGCCAGCAGTTCTACAGGGGATGGCTACACCTTC
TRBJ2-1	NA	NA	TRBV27	CASTPSADESYNEQFF	TGTGCCAGCACCCCATCGGCGGATGAATCCTACAATGAGCAGTTCTTC
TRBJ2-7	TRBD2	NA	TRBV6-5	CASSYWGGDEQYF	TGTGCCAGCAGTTACTGGGGGGGGGACGAGCAGTACTTC
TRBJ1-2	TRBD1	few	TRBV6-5	CASSQGQDYYGYTF	TGTGCCAGCAGTCAGGGACAGGACTACTATGGCTACACCTTC
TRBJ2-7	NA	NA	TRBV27	CASSLSYEQYF	TGTGCCAGCAGTTTATCCTACGAGCAGTACTTC
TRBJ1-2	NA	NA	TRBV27	CASSPEQRLDYGYTF	TGTGCCAGCAGTCCGGAACAGCGTTTGGACTATGGCTACACCTTC
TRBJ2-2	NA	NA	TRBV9	CASSVTGGEGANTGELFF	TGTGCCAGCAGCGTAACGGGTGGGGAAGGAGCTAATACCGGGGAGCTGTTTTTT
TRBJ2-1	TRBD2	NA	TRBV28	CASSPTSGSSNEQFF	TGTGCCAGCAGCCCCACTAGCGGGAGTTCTAATGAGCAGTTCTTC
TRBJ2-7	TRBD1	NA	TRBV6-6	CASSYSPSPGGGEQYF	TGTGCCAGCAGTTACTCGCCTTCCCCAGGGGGCGGCGAGCAGTACTTC
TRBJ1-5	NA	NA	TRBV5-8	CASSLAGSNQPQHF	TGTGCCAGCAGCTTGGCAGGCTCCAATCAGCCCCAGCATTTT